The present entry profiles one T cell receptor (beta chain) with its context. Its target is unknown. The sample comes from a study of graft-versus-host responses after intestinal transplantation. About the research overall: Recipients had multivisceral, liver-intestinal, or isolated intestinal transplants.

Only in-frame clones appear in the TCRdb table, and some are missing; sequencing was by immunoSEQ multiplex PCR. The table has approximately 81,000 clones, roughly 91% seen once. Study results and limitations: Allografts carried high graft-versus-host to host-versus-graft clonal ratios in patients having graft-donor T cell macrochimerism. GvH clones turned up in recipient marrow; some had shown up first in ileum or blood.

The CDR3 extends over 12 amino acids. In germline, CDR1 is MRHNA, CDR2 SNTAGT. V lost 2 bases to trimming and J lost 6 bases, with 7 bases between them. The source was unstimulated CD8+ T cells sorted from spleen or lymph node cells, collected before transplant. The clonotype was recovered from a human donor who was the organ donor for an intestinal transplant. The V gene is TRBV6-4, the J gene TRBJ1-1; D is possibly TRBD1 (5 bases). Here the CDR3 reads CASSDGGSEAFF. Written as DNA, the CDR3 is TGTGCCAGCAGTGACGGGGGGTCTGAAGCTTTCTTT.